A selection of T cell receptor beta chains follows, all from one sample in a study of liver allograft versus peripheral blood T cells. TCRdb itself ran the reads through MiXCR, one entry per CDR3 protein. The sample includes under 15,000 distinct CDR3 sequences, 28% of them seen just once. The receptors stem from a human patient who had a liver transplant. Some T cells may have come from the graft donor. Each CDR3 is given with its conserved first and last residue. A D gene is named only where the DNA matches it firmly. Clone size is not always given. Where it is, it says once, few, many or a class for expanded clones.

>.|TRBJ1-1|TRBV30|.|12
TGTGCCTGGAGTGCCCAACGGTCTCTGGCTTTCTTT
CAWSAQRSLAFF
>few|TRBJ1-4|TRBV5-4|.|15
TGTGCCAGCAGCTTGGGGGGGGCCACTAATGAAAAACTGTTTTTT
CASSLGGATNEKLFF
>few|TRBJ2-7|TRBV27|TRBD1|17
TGTGCCAGCAGTTTCCTTGCCGCACCGGGACAGAGGCACGAGCAGTACTTC
CASSFLAAPGQRHEQYF
>once|TRBJ1-4|TRBV10-3|.|13
TGTGCCATCAGGGACGGTCCTAATGAAAAACTGTTTTTT
CAIRDGPNEKLFF
>medium-sized|TRBJ2-2|TRBV19|.|15
TGTGCCAGTAGTATAGGAGGGGCGGGAACCGGGGAGCTGTTTTTT
CASSIGGAGTGELFF
>.|TRBJ1-3|TRBV12-3/TRBV12-4|.|14
TGTGCCAGCAGTTTCGGGACGGAGGGAAACACCATATATTTT
CASSFGTEGNTIYF
>few|TRBJ2-7|TRBV29-1|TRBD1|13
TGCAGCGCCGCCAGGGGGCTAACCTACGAGCAGTACTTC
CSAARGLTYEQYF
>.|TRBJ2-5|TRBV12-3/TRBV12-4|TRBD1|17
TGTGCCAGCAGCCCTCGAGCGGGACAGGGACTGGAAGAGACCCAGTACTTC
CASSPRAGQGLEETQYF
>many|TRBJ2-4|TRBV10-3|.|13
TGTGCCATCAGTGGTGAGAACAGAGAGAGACAGTACTTC
CAISGENRERQYF
>medium-sized|TRBJ2-1|TRBV18|.|16
TGTGCCAGCTCACCCCTAAGTGAGGGGGTCAACAATGAGCAGTTCTTC
CASSPLSEGVNNEQFF
>.|TRBJ2-3|TRBV9|.|16
TGTGCCAGCAGCATCTGGGCGGGTGGATTCACAGATACGCAGTATTTT
CASSIWAGGFTDTQYF
>medium-sized|TRBJ2-7|TRBV27|.|13
TGTGCCGGCTACCTTGCCCCCTCCTACGAGCAGTACTTC
CAGYLAPSYEQYF
>medium-sized|TRBJ2-7|TRBV27|TRBD2|17
TGTGCCAGCAGTGCTATCGGACTAGCGGGAGGGTCCTACGAGCAGTACTTC
CASSAIGLAGGSYEQYF
>.|TRBJ2-7|TRBV27|.|12
TGTGCCAGCAGCGATTTCGCGGCCGAGCAGTACTTC
CASSDFAAEQYF
>medium-sized|TRBJ1-2|TRBV6-6|.|15
TGTGCCAGCAGTTACTCGTACAAGATCTCCGATGGCTACACCTTC
CASSYSYKISDGYTF
>.|TRBJ1-3|TRBV27|.|13
TGTGCCAGCAGGTACAATGCTGGAAACACCATATATTTT
CASRYNAGNTIYF
>.|TRBJ2-7|TRBV27|.|14
TGTGCCAGCAGTATACAGGGGGGGGGTTACGAGCAGTACTTC
CASSIQGGGYEQYF
>.|TRBJ2-7|TRBV12-3/TRBV12-4|.|12
TGTGCCAGCAGCCACCTTAGGGGCGAGCAGTACTTC
CASSHLRGEQYF
>medium-sized|TRBJ2-1|TRBV19|.|15
TGTGCCAGTAGTATAGCGGCGGGGGCGGGAAATGAGCAGTTCTTC
CASSIAAGAGNEQFF
>medium-sized|TRBJ2-6|TRBV19|.|18
TGTGCCAGTAGTATGGGGCTAGTCGACTACTCTGGGGCCAACGTCCTGACTTTC
CASSMGLVDYSGANVLTF
>many|TRBJ1-1|TRBV5-5|.|15
TGTGCCAGCAGCTTGCCAGGGGCAATGAACACTGAAGCTTTCTTT
CASSLPGAMNTEAFF
>many|TRBJ2-7|TRBV6-1|.|12
TGTGCCAGCAGTGGGGGACGTGTCGAGCAGTACTTC
CASSGGRVEQYF
>few|TRBJ2-7|TRBV11-1|.|13
TGTGCCAGCAGCCCCCGAGAGGGATACGAGCAGTACTTC
CASSPREGYEQYF
>medium-sized|TRBJ1-2|TRBV18|.|14
TGTGCCAGCTCACCCAGCAGGGAAGTTGGAGGCTACACCTTC
CASSPSREVGGYTF
>few|TRBJ1-6|TRBV6-5|.|13
TGTGCCAGCAGTGACCGGCGGGGGTCACCCCTCCACTTT
CASSDRRGSPLHF
>many|TRBJ1-5|TRBV18|.|13
TGTGCCAGCTCACCATCCGAGGGACAGCCCCAGCATTTT
CASSPSEGQPQHF
>few|TRBJ1-1|TRBV18|.|14
TGTGCCAGCTCACTAGACGCCCTAGTATCGTACCGTATCTTT
CASSLDALVSYRIF
>few|TRBJ2-3|TRBV30|.|13
TGTGCCTGGAGTGCAGGGGGCACAGATACGCAGTATTTT
CAWSAGGTDTQYF
>few|TRBJ1-2|TRBV27|.|17
TGTGCCAGCAGTCACCAGGGAGGAGCGGGGCCCGTCGTGGGCTACACCTTC
CASSHQGGAGPVVGYTF
>.|TRBJ2-7|TRBV20-1|.|12
TGCAGTGCTAGGGACAGCTCATACGAGCAGTACTTC
CSARDSSYEQYF
>medium-sized|TRBJ1-2|TRBV7-9|.|16
TGTGCCAGCAGCTTAGGGGAATGGATCGCTAACTATGGCTACACCTTC
CASSLGEWIANYGYTF
>medium-sized|TRBJ2-5|TRBV6-2/TRBV6-3|TRBD1|14
TGTGCCAGCAGGTGGACAGGGGGGGGAGAGACCCAGTACTTC
CASRWTGGGETQYF
>many|TRBJ1-4|TRBV27|.|14
TGTGCCAGCAGTTTGGGAGGGAATGCTGAAAAACTGTTTTTT
CASSLGGNAEKLFF
>many|TRBJ1-3|TRBV6-1|.|14
TGTGCCAGCACCGCCACAGCCCCTGGAAACACCATATATTTT
CASTATAPGNTIYF
>.|TRBJ2-5|TRBV19|.|15
TGTGCCAGTAGTAGTAGGGGGAGACAGGCGGAGACCCAGTACTTC
CASSSRGRQAETQYF
>once|TRBJ2-2|TRBV12-3/TRBV12-4|TRBD2|15
TGTGCCAGCAGAGCCGGGACTAGCGGGCCCGGGGAGCTGTTTTTT
CASRAGTSGPGELFF